The 31 T cell receptor beta chains given below trace back to one sample, sequenced in a study of T-cell memory formation after mild COVID-19. Using its own MiXCR run on the 5' RACE reads, TCRdb lists one record per CDR3 protein. The profile shows about 540,000 distinct CDR3 sequences, approximately 20% of them singletons. Sequenced sample: PBMCs or a T cell subset sorted from them (not recorded which). The receptors shown here come from an adult woman who had mild COVID-19 (a few samples of this study predate the infection). Cell type and time point are not known.

The chain combines TRBV28 with TRBJ2-5, with D possibly being TRBD1 (6 bases). CDR1 and CDR2 from the germline V gene are MDHEN and SYDVKM. The CDR3 length is 14 residues. V shed 6 bases and J shed 9 bases, with 20 bases lying between them. The CDR3 here is CASSQQQGRWAQYF. As DNA, the CDR3 is TGTGCCAGCAGCCAACAACAGGGACGCTGGGCCCAGTACTTC.

This clonotype was counted only a few times. The V and J genes are TRBV15 and TRBJ2-7; 8 bases fit TRBD2. J lost 6 bases, V lost 6 bases, and 13 bases had no gene match. Per germline, CDR1 LNHNV and CDR2 YYDKDF (reference sequence). This CDR3 comprises 15 residues. DNA of the CDR3: TGTGCCACCAGTGGGGGAGGAGCGGGAGAACGCGAGCAGTACTTC. It encodes CATSGGGAGEREQYF.

This sequence joins TRBV12-3 or TRBV12-4 and TRBJ1-1; 7 positions agree with TRBD1. The CDR3 loop spans 14 amino acids. V shed 4 bases and J 3 bases; nucleotides not matched to a gene: 5. The CDR3 bases are TGTGCCAGCAGTTGGGACAGCGAACACACTGAAGCTTTCTTT. Its translation: CASSWDSEHTEAFF.

The chain links TRBV7-9 to TRBJ2-6; D perhaps matches TRBD1 (7 bases). This CDR3 is 17 amino acids long. V was pared by 5 bases and J by 2 bases, with 16 bases between. Germline V CDR1 and CDR2: SEHNR, FQNEAQ (reference sequence). CDR3 amino acids: CASSQTRGDPGANVLTF. As DNA, the CDR3 is TGTGCCAGCAGCCAGACCAGGGGGGACCCTGGGGCCAACGTCCTGACTTTC.

The rearrangement uses TRBV3-1 and TRBJ2-5, with 12 bases matching TRBD2. CDR1 and CDR2 from the germline V gene are LGHDT and YNNKEL (reference sequence). The ends lost 0 bases at V and 7 bases at J; junction bases unmatched: 6. The CDR3 has 16 residues. CDR3 sequence: CASSQDLTSGGRTQYF. CDR3 sequence (DNA): TGTGCCAGCAGCCAAGATCTTACTAGCGGGGGGCGGACCCAGTACTTC.

The genes are TRBV18 and TRBJ2-7; D possibly uses TRBD1 or TRBD2 (6 bases each). Trimming left V 2 bases short and J 1 base short, with 12 bases between. Germline-derived CDR1 and CDR2 are KGHSH and LQKENI. The CDR3 has 15 amino acids. Here the CDR3 reads CASSPTGARSYEQYF. The CDR3 nucleotides read TGTGCCAGCTCACCAACGGGGGCACGTTCCTACGAGCAGTACTTC.

This clonotype came up a few times. This chain joins TRBV4-1 and TRBJ2-4; tentative D call: TRBD2 (6 bases). The germline V and J ends were trimmed by 0 bases and 12 bases, with 18 bases remaining between them. The CDR3 sequence is 15 residues long. Germline loops: CDR1 MGHRA, CDR2 YSYEKL. CDR3 DNA sequence: TGCGCCAGCAGCCAAGAAGGAGGGGTTGGGATGACTCAGTACTTC. Protein sequence: CASSQEGGVGMTQYF.

The rearrangement joins TRBV13 to TRBJ2-7, with TRBD1 identical over 7 bases. The CDR3 is 16 residues long. The J segment lost 1 base and the V segment lost 0 bases, leaving 6 bases of the junction unmatched. CDR1 is PRHDT and CDR2 is FYEKMQ in the germline V gene (reference sequence). The CDR3 loop reads CASSLGRQGRSYEQYF. CDR3 DNA sequence: TGTGCCAGCAGCTTAGGCCGACAGGGCCGTTCCTACGAGCAGTACTTC.

This clonotype was counted ten times or more. This chain links TRBV5-1 with TRBJ1-1, with 9 bases aligning to TRBD1. V was pared by 4 bases and J by 1 base, with 5 bases of the junction left unmatched. Germline CDR1 and CDR2: SGHRS and YFSETQ. The length of the CDR3 is 15 residues. The DNA of the CDR3 is TGCGCCAGCAGCCGGACAGGGGCCTCGAACACTGAAGCTTTCTTT. It yields the protein CASSRTGASNTEAFF.

This clonotype was detected a few times. The chain joins TRBV6-5 to TRBJ2-7; D possibly corresponds to TRBD1 (5 bases). Germline V gene lookup returns CDR1 MNHEY and CDR2 SVGAGI. Trimming shortened V by 0 bases and J by 1 base, and 13 bases separated the two germline ends. The CDR3 sequence is 16 residues long. CDR3 residues: CASSYSTVLGSYEQYF. CDR3 sequence (DNA): TGTGCCAGCAGTTACTCGACAGTCCTAGGGTCCTACGAGCAGTACTTC.

This clonotype has just one count. For the CDR3, the DNA is TGTGCCAGCCGCTTGGACAGGGGGCTATACGAGCAGTACTTC. Residues: CASRLDRGLYEQYF. V usage is TRBV18 and J usage is TRBJ2-7; 11 positions agree with TRBD1. The V gene end was trimmed by 8 bases and the J gene end by 4 bases; junction bases not matched to a gene: 7. The CDR3 is 14 amino acids. Germline CDR1 reads KGHSH; CDR2 reads LQKENI. The full variable domain, its missing parts supplied by reference TRBV18 and TRBJ2-7, is NAGVMQNPRHLVRRRGQEARLRCSPMKGHSHVYWYRQLPEEGLKFMVYLQKENIIDESGMPKERFSAEFPKEGPSILRIQQVVRGDSAAYFCASRLDRGLYEQYFGPGTRLTVT.

V and J are TRBV4-2 and TRBJ2-7; TRBD1 aligns across 7 bases. Per germline, CDR1 LGHNA and CDR2 YNFKEQ. CDR3 length: 15 amino acids. Germline trimming cut 3 bases from V and 0 bases from J; bases unmatched to any gene: 5. CDR3 residues: CASSQAGTDSYEQYF. The CDR3 DNA follows: TGTGCCAGCAGCCAGGCCGGGACAGACTCCTACGAGCAGTACTTC.

The chain employs TRBV5-1 and TRBJ1-2; the D gene is possibly TRBD1 (5 bases). V was trimmed by 4 bases and J by 3 bases, leaving 19 bases between them. This CDR3 region has 16 residues. Germline CDR1 and CDR2: SGHRS and YFSETQ. CDR3: CASSPQRGTSYYGYTF. Written as DNA, the CDR3 is TGCGCCAGCAGCCCCCAACGGGGCACCAGCTACTATGGCTACACCTTC.

This clonotype was seen only a few times. The chain recombines TRBV7-9 with TRBJ1-1, with a possible D match to TRBD1 (5 bases). The CDR3 extends over 14 amino acids. Trimming shortened V by 8 bases and J by 4 bases, and 17 bases separated the two germline ends. Per germline, CDR1 SEHNR and CDR2 FQNEAQ (reference sequence). CDR3 DNA sequence: TGTGCCAGCGGTTGGCAGGGAGCGGGCACTGAAGCTTTCTTT. Translation gives CASGWQGAGTEAFF.

This clonotype was counted only a few times. V gene TRBV9 combines with J gene TRBJ1-2; D unclear. The CDR3 has 14 amino acids. In germline, CDR1 is SGDLS, CDR2 YYNGEE. V was trimmed by 0 bases and J by 0 bases, leaving 6 bases between them. The CDR3 coding sequence is TGTGCCAGCAGCGTAGCTTTAGCTAACTATGGCTACACCTTC. Protein: CASSVALANYGYTF. The complete variable domain, with remaining parts taken from reference TRBV9 and TRBJ1-2, reads DSGVTQTPKHLITATGQRVTLRCSPRSGDLSVYWYQQSLDQGLQFLIQYYNGEERAKGNILERFSAQQFPDLHSELNLSSLELGDSALYFCASSVALANYGYTFGSGTRLTVV.

The gene calls are TRBV29-1 and TRBJ2-7; TRBD2 aligns across 12 bases. V dropped 1 base and J dropped 2; count of bases not matched to a gene: 3. The CDR3 length is 15 residues. Looked up from germline, CDR1 is SQVTM and CDR2 is ANQGSEA. Written as DNA, the CDR3 is TGCAGCGTTGAAGTCCTAGCGGGAGGGCCCTACGAGCAGTACTTC. Protein: CSVEVLAGGPYEQYF.

This clonotype was counted only a few times. The chain is built from TRBV14 and TRBJ2-1; weak D call: TRBD2 (5 bases). This CDR3 contains 14 residues. The germline V and J ends were trimmed by 4 bases and 2 bases, with 9 bases remaining between them. Per germline, CDR1 SGHDN and CDR2 FVKESK. CDR3: CASSPTRAYNEQFF. The CDR3 DNA is TGTGCCAGCAGCCCCACTAGGGCCTACAATGAGCAGTTCTTC.

This chain links TRBV27 with TRBJ1-2; D call uncertain. The CDR3 is 14 residues long. CDR1 and CDR2 from the germline V gene are MNHEY and SMNVEV (reference sequence). With 4 bases removed from V and 2 bases from J, the gap between germline ends came to 11 bases. CDR3 in amino acids: CASSSGRANYGYTF. CDR3 nucleotide sequence: TGTGCCAGCAGTTCGGGGAGGGCCAACTATGGCTACACCTTC.

The rearrangement links TRBV12-3 or TRBV12-4 to TRBJ1-2, with D perhaps matching TRBD1 (5 bases). V lost 1 base to trimming and J lost 4 bases, with 10 bases between them. This CDR3 contains 14 residues. The CDR3: CASSLGGSSYGYTF. The DNA of the CDR3 is TGTGCCAGCAGTTTAGGGGGGTCGAGCTATGGCTACACCTTC.

The table lists this clonotype with a few counts. The chain joins TRBV19 to TRBJ2-7; D is perhaps TRBD2 (5 bases). This CDR3 contains 12 residues. The ends were cut back, 4 bases at V and 3 bases at J, with 7 bases in the middle. Looked up from germline, CDR1 is LNHDA and CDR2 is SQIVND (reference sequence). The CDR3: CASSTSGYEQYF. The CDR3 coding sequence is TGTGCCAGTAGTACCAGCGGCTACGAGCAGTACTTC.

The chain recombines TRBV12-3 or TRBV12-4 with TRBJ1-2; D gene unclear. V was shortened by 8 bases and J by 0 bases, with 7 bases between the two germline ends. This CDR3 spans 12 amino acids. Here the CDR3 reads CASGVANYGYTF. The CDR3 DNA is TGTGCCAGCGGGGTAGCTAACTATGGCTACACCTTC.

The CDR3 DNA reads as TGTGCCAGCAGCGCAACTAGGATGGCGGGGGATAATTCACCCCTCCACTTT. Its protein product is CASSATRMAGDNSPLHF. The chain couples TRBV3-1 to TRBJ1-6; D might be TRBD1 (5 bases). Germline CDR1 is LGHDT and CDR2 is YNNKEL (reference sequence). This CDR3 has 17 amino acids. The ends were cut back, 5 bases at V and 5 bases at J, with 19 bases in the middle.

The V and J genes are TRBV10-3 and TRBJ2-2; maybe TRBD2 (5 bases). V dropped 10 bases and J dropped 6 bases, with 15 bases sitting between them. The CDR3 consists of 13 residues. CDR1 ENHRY and CDR2 SYGVKD come from the germline V gene. The CDR3 nucleotides are TGTGCCACCGCGCTCGGACTTGCCGGGGAGCTGTTTTTT. It is translated as CATALGLAGELFF.

This clonotype was counted a few times. The chain recombines TRBV20-1 with TRBJ2-1, with 10 bases aligning to TRBD1. The CDR3 has 14 amino acids. Germline CDR1 DFQATT, CDR2 SNEGSKA (reference sequence). The ends lost 1 base at V and 10 bases at J; junction bases unmatched: 7. For the CDR3, the DNA is TGCAGTGCTAGAGGACAGGGGGCCGGGATAGAGCAGTTCTTC. Protein sequence: CSARGQGAGIEQFF.

The rearrangement joins TRBV15 to TRBJ2-7; D is undetermined. There are 12 residues in the CDR3. Germline values: CDR1 LNHNV, CDR2 YYDKDF (reference sequence). Trimming removed 5 bases from V and 6 bases from J, with 11 bases in between. The CDR3 loop reads CATSPDGPEQYF. The CDR3 DNA reads TGTGCCACCAGCCCCGATGGACCCGAGCAGTACTTC.

This clonotype was counted a few times. The chain couples TRBV19 to TRBJ2-1; a possible D gene is TRBD2 (5 bases). Per germline, CDR1 LNHDA and CDR2 SQIVND (reference sequence). This CDR3 comprises 15 residues. With 10 bases removed from V and 7 bases from J, the gap between germline ends came to 23 bases. CDR3 bases: TGTGCCACCCACACGATACCTAGCTTGGGGAATGAGCAGTTCTTC. Translation: CATHTIPSLGNEQFF.

This clonotype has just a few counts. The chain combines TRBV7-8 with TRBJ2-3; a weak D match, TRBD2 (6 bases). Trimming took off 5 bases at V and 3 bases at J, with 18 bases between the two ends. The CDR3 spans 16 residues. The V gene's germline CDR1 is SGHVS and CDR2 FQNEAQ. Here the CDR3 reads CASSGATWGGTDTQYF. The CDR3, as DNA: TGTGCCAGCAGCGGAGCTACGTGGGGAGGAACAGATACGCAGTATTTT.

A single count supports this clonotype. This chain links TRBV5-1 with TRBJ1-1; 9 nucleotides align to TRBD1. Germline V gives CDR1 SGHRS, CDR2 YFSETQ. V was pared by 0 bases and J by 2 bases, with 5 bases of the junction left unmatched. This CDR3 spans 16 amino acids. The CDR3: CASSLGATGGNTEAFF. The CDR3 bases are TGCGCCAGCAGCTTGGGAGCGACAGGGGGAAACACTGAAGCTTTCTTT.

This chain joins TRBV5-4 and TRBJ1-3, with a weak D call TRBD1 (6 bases). The V end was cut by 4 bases, the J end by 2 bases, with 16 bases between. The germline V gene has CDR1 SGHNT and CDR2 YYREEE (reference sequence). The CDR3 runs 16 residues. CDR3 loop: CASSRASEGAGNTIYF. The DNA for the CDR3 is TGTGCCAGCAGCCGTGCCTCCGAGGGGGCTGGAAACACCATATATTTT.

This chain links TRBV20-1 with TRBJ2-5, with TRBD2 matching 11 bases. Germline CDR1 reads DFQATT; CDR2 reads SNEGSKA (reference sequence). The CDR3 contains 16 residues. The ends lost 5 bases at V and 9 bases at J; junction bases unmatched: 17. The DNA for the CDR3 is TGCAGTGCTCGCCCCACTGGGACTAGCGGTCCCGAGCCCCAGTACTTC. Amino acids: CSARPTGTSGPEPQYF.

This clonotype has only a few counts. The V call is TRBV5-1, the J call TRBJ2-7; 9 bases map to TRBD1. Germline-derived CDR1 and CDR2 are SGHRS and YFSETQ. The CDR3 loop spans 15 amino acids. V lost 0 bases to trimming and J lost 5 bases; unmatched junction nucleotides: 6. In DNA form, the CDR3 reads TGCGCCAGCAGCTTGGCCGGGACAGGGATCCACGAGCAGTACTTC. This codes for CASSLAGTGIHEQYF.